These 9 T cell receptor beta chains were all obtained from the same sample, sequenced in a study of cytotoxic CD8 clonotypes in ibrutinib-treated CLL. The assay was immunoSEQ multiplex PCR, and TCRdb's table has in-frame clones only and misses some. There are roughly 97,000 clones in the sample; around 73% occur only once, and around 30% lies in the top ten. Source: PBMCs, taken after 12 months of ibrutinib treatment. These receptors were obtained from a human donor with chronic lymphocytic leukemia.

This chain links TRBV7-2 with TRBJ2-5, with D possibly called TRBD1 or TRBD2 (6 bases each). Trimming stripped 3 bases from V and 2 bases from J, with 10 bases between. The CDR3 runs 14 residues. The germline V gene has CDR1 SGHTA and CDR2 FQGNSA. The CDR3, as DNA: TGTGCCAGCAGCTTTGGGGGGCCTCAAGAGACCCAGTACTTC. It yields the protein CASSFGGPQETQYF.

Written as DNA, the CDR3 is TGTGCCAGCCGCAGGAGCGCCCAAGAGACCCAGTACTTC. Its protein product is CASRRSAQETQYF. V is TRBV25-1 and J is TRBJ2-5; the D is unclear. The V gene's germline CDR1 is MGHDK and CDR2 SYGVNS. Trimming stripped 8 bases from V and 1 base from J, with 11 bases between. The CDR3 has 13 amino acids.

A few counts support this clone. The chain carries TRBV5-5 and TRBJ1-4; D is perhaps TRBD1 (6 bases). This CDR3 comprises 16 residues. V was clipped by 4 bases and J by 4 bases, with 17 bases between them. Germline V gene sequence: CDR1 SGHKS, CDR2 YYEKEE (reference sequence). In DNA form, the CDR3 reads TGTGCCAGCAGCCTCTCTGGACAGCAGATTAATGAAAAACTGTTTTTT. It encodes CASSLSGQQINEKLFF.

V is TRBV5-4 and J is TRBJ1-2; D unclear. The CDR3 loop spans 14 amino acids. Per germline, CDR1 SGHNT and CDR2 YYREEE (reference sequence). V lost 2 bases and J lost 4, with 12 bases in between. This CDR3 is CASSFWFQTYGYTF. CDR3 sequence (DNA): TGTGCCAGCAGCTTTTGGTTTCAGACCTATGGCTACACCTTC.

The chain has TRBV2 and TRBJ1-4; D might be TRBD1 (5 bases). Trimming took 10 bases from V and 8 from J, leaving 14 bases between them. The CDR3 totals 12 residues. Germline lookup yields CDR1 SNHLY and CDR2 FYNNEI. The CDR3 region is CATSDTDEKLFF. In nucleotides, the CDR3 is TGTGCCACTTCGGACACGGACGAAAAACTGTTTTTT.

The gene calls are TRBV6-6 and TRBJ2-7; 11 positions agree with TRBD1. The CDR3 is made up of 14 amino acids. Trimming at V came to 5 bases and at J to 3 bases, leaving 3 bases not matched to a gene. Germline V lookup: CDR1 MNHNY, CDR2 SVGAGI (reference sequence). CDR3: CASSLGQGVYEQYF. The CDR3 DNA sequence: TGTGCCAGCAGTCTGGGACAGGGGGTCTACGAGCAGTACTTC.

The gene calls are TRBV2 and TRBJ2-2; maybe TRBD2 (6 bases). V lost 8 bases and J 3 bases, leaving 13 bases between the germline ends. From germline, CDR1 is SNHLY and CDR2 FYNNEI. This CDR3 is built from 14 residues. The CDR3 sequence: CASWEDMDTGELFF. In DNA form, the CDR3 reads TGTGCCAGCTGGGAGGACATGGACACCGGGGAGCTGTTTTTT.

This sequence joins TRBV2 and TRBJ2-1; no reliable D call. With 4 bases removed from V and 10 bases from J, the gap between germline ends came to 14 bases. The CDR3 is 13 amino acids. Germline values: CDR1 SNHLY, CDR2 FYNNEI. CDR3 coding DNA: TGTGCCAGCAGTGTATTATCGAACGGAGAGCAGTTCTTC. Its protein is CASSVLSNGEQFF.

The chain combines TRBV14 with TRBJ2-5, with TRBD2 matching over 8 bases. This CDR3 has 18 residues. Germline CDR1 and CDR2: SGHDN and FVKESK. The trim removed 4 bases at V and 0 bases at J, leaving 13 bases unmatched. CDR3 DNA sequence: TGTGCCAGCAGCCTCCCACGGGGGGGACCTAGGTACCAAGAGACCCAGTACTTC. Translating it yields CASSLPRGGPRYQETQYF.